This T cell receptor (beta chain) was recovered during a study of early T cells in non-severe SARS-CoV-2 infection. About the research overall: The study sequenced bulk RNA from unsorted whole blood, with chains unpaired.

The trim removed 4 bases at V and 3 bases at J, leaving 10 bases unmatched. CDR3 size: 17 residues. Germline V gives CDR1 LGHNA, CDR2 YNFKEQ. Researchers tagged individual cDNA molecules with unique molecular identifiers. TCRdb processed the 5' RACE reads anew with MiXCR; each CDR3 protein has one entry. This table holds more than 35,000 distinct CDR3 sequences, roughly 5.4% found once. V and J are TRBV4-2 and TRBJ2-1; 9 nucleotides line up with TRBD2. The sequencing input was whole blood. The receptor's source is an adult who was a healthcare worker with PCR-confirmed SARS-CoV-2 infection or an uninfected control (not recorded which). In DNA, the CDR3 is TGTGCCAGCAGCCCGGGACTAGCCCAAGCCGTCTACAATGAGCAGTTCTTC. Amino acid sequence: CASSPGLAQAVYNEQFF.